The entry below describes one T cell receptor (beta chain). Its antigen target is currently unknown. Base quality data are lacking; no much larger clone is found one base away. Patients with a history of autoimmune disease or receiving systemic immunosuppression were excluded from the trial. Peripheral blood for TCR sequencing was collected from all dose cohorts at baseline, on cycle 4 day 1, and on cycle 7 day 1. The samples were drawn from a first-in-human, open-label, multicenter phase I dose-escalation trial of ivuxolimab. Adults with locally advanced or metastatic melanoma, renal cell carcinoma, hepatocellular carcinoma or head and neck squamous cell carcinoma were enrolled in the trial. Before TCR sequencing, CD4+ and CD8+ T cells were separately sorted from peripheral blood. The data are from a study of OX40 agonist ivuxolimab in advanced cancers. Notes on the research overall: The costimulatory receptor OX40 (CD134) was targeted by ivuxolimab, a fully human IgG2 agonistic monoclonal antibody. Intravenous ivuxolimab was administered to patients every 2 weeks at six dose levels: 0.01, 0.1, 0.3, 1.5, 3 and 10 mg/kg. Of the roughly 54 patients in dose escalation, approximately 20 had hepatocellular carcinoma, some 15 had melanoma, 9 had renal cell carcinoma and 9 had head and neck cancer. In the dose-escalation cohort, roughly 80% of patients were male, and the mean age was roughly 60 years, with a range of about 20 to 90. Patients were allowed to have had prior anti-PD-1, anti-PD-L1 or anti-CTLA-4 therapy, and more than 30% of the dose-escalation patients had previously received checkpoint inhibitors. Partial responses were achieved by three dose-escalation patients, of whom one had hepatocellular carcinoma and two had cutaneous melanoma. The point of sequencing TCRbeta in the periphery was to test whether ivuxolimab changed TCR sequence diversity and drove clonal T-cell expansion. The paper reports the monotherapy dose-escalation portion (N = 52 patients) of the phase I ivuxolimab trial. Broader findings and caveats from the paper: In partial responders in the 0.1-3.0 mg/kg groups, normalized peripheral clonal expansion was found to be among the lowest, especially among CD8+ T cells. After ivuxolimab, expanded clones were on average more numerous among CD8+ T cells than among CD4+ T cells. Clonal expansion of both CD4+ and CD8+ blood T cells was observed from baseline to week 6 at doses 0.1 to 3.0 mg/kg. Low levels of normalized T-cell clonal expansion were also seen in some patients who did not respond. The antigen specificity of the peripheral T cells that underwent clonal expansion was not determined.

To sequence the TCRbeta CDR3 region, genomic DNA was isolated from the sorted cells. TCRbeta CDR3 regions were sequenced using the immunoSEQ Assay. TCRdb re-hosts the immuneACCESS table, in-frame sequences only. Its copies lack some clones; in the studies checked, an unresolved V gene accounts for under half of them, and the cause for the rest is not known. The sample has around 50,000 clones on record, 80% to 95% of them singletons. The ten most abundant clones make up 10% to 15% of the sample. CDR3 length: 13 amino acids, cysteine to phenylalanine. Of all the DNA, just the CDR3 is kept, 39 bases in frame from base 1. CDR1 and CDR2 (SEHNR, FQNEAQ) derive from the germline V gene (reference sequence). V was cut back by 7 bases and J by 6 bases, leaving a gap of 12 bases between them.

This specimen consisted of CD4+ or CD8+ T cells sorted from blood, obtained in a trial of the OX40 agonist ivuxolimab. This sequence was found in an adult with an advanced solid tumor such as melanoma, head and neck, liver or kidney cancer. Rearrangement joined TRBV7-9 to TRBJ1-4, with the D gene not clear enough to name. DNA sequence: TGTGCCAGCAATAGGGCCCCCGATGAAAAACTGTTTTTT. Translation gives CASNRAPDEKLFF.